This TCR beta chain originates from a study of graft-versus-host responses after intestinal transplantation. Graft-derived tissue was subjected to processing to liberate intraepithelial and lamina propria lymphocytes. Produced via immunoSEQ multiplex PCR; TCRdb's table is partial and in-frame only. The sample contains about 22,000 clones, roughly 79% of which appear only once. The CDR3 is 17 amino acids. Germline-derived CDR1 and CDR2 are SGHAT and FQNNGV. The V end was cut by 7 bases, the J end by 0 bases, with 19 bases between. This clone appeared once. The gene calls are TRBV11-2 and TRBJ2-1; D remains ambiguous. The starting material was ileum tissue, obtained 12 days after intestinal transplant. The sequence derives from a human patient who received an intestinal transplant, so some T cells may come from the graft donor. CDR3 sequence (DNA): TGTGCCAGCACCGAATGGGCTGGCCAACCCTCCTACAATGAGCAGTTCTTC. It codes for CASTEWAGQPSYNEQFF. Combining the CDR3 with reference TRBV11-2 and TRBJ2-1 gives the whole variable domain EAGVAQSPRYKIIEKRQSVAFWCNPISGHATLYWYQQILGQGPKLLIQFQNNGVVDDSQLPKDRFSAERLKGVDSTLKIQPAKLEDSAVYLCASTEWAGQPSYNEQFFGPGTRLTVL.